This TCR beta chain derives from a study of T cells in localized non-small cell lung cancer. The method was immunoSEQ multiplex PCR; TCRdb's version includes in-frame clones alone and lacks a portion of them. Here the sample spans 9,500 to 11,000 clones, more than 90% being singletons. Germline values: CDR1 SNHLY, CDR2 FYNNEI. J lost 0 bases, V lost 6 bases, and 6 bases had no gene match. The CDR3 is 15 residues long. Comment on this clone: The antigen remains undetermined.

Overall study results and limits: Appearances in adjacent lung were noted for a median about 60 of the top 100 tumor clones. Tumor trailed uninvolved adjacent lung in T cell clonality, which peaked there.

The sample here was peripheral blood, taken before any cancer treatment. The sequence was collected from a male donor at least 60 years old with stage III lung adenocarcinoma. The chain uses TRBV2 and TRBJ1-1; 8 nucleotides match TRBD1. Here the CDR3 reads CASSARTGLNTEAFF. As DNA, the CDR3 is TGTGCCAGCAGCGCTCGGACAGGGTTGAACACTGAAGCTTTCTTT.